This T cell receptor (beta chain) was identified during a study of T-cell reconstitution after alpha-beta-depleted transplantation in children. Findings and caveats of the study: About two months after transplant, alpha-beta T cells reportedly came from several hundred expanded graft clones. The main origin of T-cell counts and diversity one year after transplant was newly produced T cells.

Germline CDR1 and CDR2: MNHNY and SVGAGI (reference sequence). The CDR3 totals 11 residues. V gave up 10 bases and J gave up 10 bases, with 14 bases separating them. With regard to this clonotype: The target antigen is unknown.

This sample's TCRbeta library carried unique molecular identifier barcodes. TCRdb re-called the PCR reads with MiXCR, one entry per CDR3 protein. Of hundreds of thousands of distinct CDR3 sequences in the sample, roughly 25% were seen once. Sequencing was performed on PBMCs, taken before TCRalphabeta/CD19-depleted stem cell transplant. This TCR came from a girl aged 2-10 years with Fanconi anemia, due to receive a stem cell transplant. The rearrangement joins TRBV6-6 to TRBJ2-1; TRBD1 is a possible D gene (8 bases). CDR3: CANGQGGEQFF. In nucleotides, the CDR3 is TGTGCCAACGGACAGGGAGGGGAGCAGTTCTTC.